This T cell receptor (beta chain) derives from a study of cytomegalovirus exposure and HLA in healthy donors. Use of 60 Vbeta and 13 Jbeta primers characterized the PCR. Assay: immunoSEQ multiplex PCR; the TCRdb copy retains only in-frame clones and omits some. This sample has roughly 250,000 clones, with 70% to 90% found just once. Germline V gene sequence: CDR1 LGHNA, CDR2 YNFKEQ. The CDR3 spans 15 residues. The J segment lost 7 bases and the V segment lost 2 bases, leaving 8 bases of the junction unmatched. The rearrangement links TRBV4-2 to TRBJ1-3; TRBD1 matches at 7 bases. This TCR came from a woman aged 40 to 49 in good health and CMV-seropositive. The sample comprised PBMCs. In DNA, the CDR3 is TGTGCCAGCAGCCAATGGGGACAGAGATTGAACACCATATATTTT. Its protein product is CASSQWGQRLNTIYF.